Following are 5 T cell receptor beta chains from one sample sequenced in a study of T-cell reconstitution after alpha-beta-depleted transplantation in children. Unique molecular identifiers were used to barcode this TCRbeta library. MiXCR, run by TCRdb on the PCR reads, gives a single entry per CDR3 protein. The profile shows 200,000 to 250,000 distinct CDR3 sequences, approximately 9% of them singletons. The sample in question was PBMCs from the stem cell graft donor, obtained from the stem cell graft. The receptors come from a human donor who donated a stem cell graft to a child with acute lymphoblastic leukemia.

The V and J genes are TRBV6-5 and TRBJ1-5, with 12 bases matching TRBD1. V lost 0 bases, J lost 9 bases, and 9 bases stayed unmatched. The CDR3 contains 17 residues. CDR1 and CDR2 from the germline V gene are MNHEY and SVGAGI. For the CDR3, the DNA is TGTGCCAGCAGTTACTCGATGGGGACAGGGGGCGGGTGGCCCCAGCATTTT. This gives the protein CASSYSMGTGGGWPQHF.

The table lists this clonotype with a few counts. The chain combines TRBV2 with TRBJ1-2; 11 bases match TRBD1. V lost 4 bases, J lost 1 base, and 5 bases stayed unmatched. Germline V gene lookup returns CDR1 SNHLY and CDR2 FYNNEI. CDR3 size: 16 residues. CDR3 loop: CASSGTGGLFNYGYTF. In nucleotides, the CDR3 is TGTGCCAGCAGTGGGACAGGGGGCCTATTTAACTATGGCTACACCTTC.

The chain is built from TRBV7-9 and TRBJ1-6; D is unclear. Per the germline V gene, CDR1 is SEHNR and CDR2 is FQNEAQ (reference sequence). V lost 6 bases, J lost 4 bases, and 7 bases lay in between. The CDR3 extends over 13 amino acids. The CDR3 DNA sequence: TGTGCCAGCAGTGAGATGTATAATTCACCCCTCCACTTT. Translated, it gives CASSEMYNSPLHF. The full variable domain, rest sourced from reference TRBV7-9 and TRBJ1-6, is DTGVSQNPRHKITKRGQNVTFRCDPISEHNRLYWYRQTLGQGPEFLTYFQNEAQLEKSRLLSDRFSAERPKGSFSTLEIQRTEQGDSAMYLCASSEMYNSPLHFGNGTRLTVT.

This clonotype occurred many times. The rearrangement uses TRBV30 and TRBJ1-1; possibly TRBD1 for D (5 bases). Germline V gene sequence: CDR1 GTSNPN, CDR2 SVGIG (reference sequence). This CDR3 spans 13 amino acids. V was pared by 2 bases and J by 2 bases, with 9 bases between. CDR3 in DNA: TGTGCCTGGAGTCGGGACGTCAACACTGAAGCTTTCTTT. It translates to CAWSRDVNTEAFF.

This clonotype came up a few times. The V call is TRBV23-1, the J call TRBJ2-1, with no clear D. TRBV23-1 is labeled an ORF, and its function is uncertain. V lost 2 bases and J 9 bases, leaving 11 bases between the germline ends. The CDR3 extends over 13 amino acids. As DNA, the CDR3 is TGCGCCAGCAGTCAAGGCAGTGAACGTGAGCAGTTCTTC. It yields the protein CASSQGSEREQFF.